The source of this T cell receptor beta chain is a study of cytomegalovirus exposure and HLA in healthy donors. Study outcomes and limitations: Compared with the approximately 680-donor mean, an Asian-associated ancestry cluster reportedly had fewer N-insertions, according to a later analysis. The likely explanation for a cluster of highly shared sequence variants was sequencing artifact. By a later analysis, the bulk of CMV-associated TCR beta chains appeared HLA-restricted. Cytomegalovirus-associated TCR beta chains were listed, numbering 150 to 200.

A note on this clone: Its antigen is still unknown.

PCR used 60 Vbeta primers and 13 Jbeta primers. TCRdb keeps only in-frame clones here, not all; method: immunoSEQ multiplex PCR. Of about 200,000 clones listed, around 82% are singletons. The CDR3 loop spans 14 amino acids. The V gene's germline CDR1 is MNHEY and CDR2 SVGAGI. Trimming removed 0 bases from V and 3 bases from J; junction bases left unmatched: 1. The chain recombines TRBV6-5 with TRBJ2-7, with 8 positions matching TRBD1. Sequenced sample: PBMCs. This sequence was found in a woman in her 30s in good health and CMV-seronegative. CDR3 protein: CASSYSDRGYEQYF. The DNA for the CDR3 is TGTGCCAGCAGTTACTCCGACAGGGGCTACGAGCAGTACTTC.